A selection of T cell receptor beta chains follows, all from one sample in a study of T cell responses to AZD1222 COVID-19 vaccine. Some clones are missing from TCRdb's copy, which holds only in-frame ones; the method was immunoSEQ multiplex PCR. The table shows tens of thousands of clones, with 90% to 95% occurring only once. The sequencing here drew on peripheral blood, taken on day 0 of MenACWY control vaccination. Every receptor here comes from an adult in good health. Both conserved end residues are part of each CDR3. A D gene is named only where the DNA matches it firmly. Clone sizes are given selectively: once, few, many, or a class where the clone is expanded.

D: -
V: TRBV30
length: 14
size: -
J: TRBJ2-2
CDR3: CAGRTLTNTGELFF
DNA: TGTGCCGGGCGGACTCTGACGAACACCGGGGAGCTGTTTTTT

D: TRBD2
V: TRBV11-1
length: 16
size: -
J: TRBJ2-1
CDR3: CASSLRTGGGYNEQFF
DNA: TGTGCCAGCAGCTTGCGAACGGGAGGAGGGTACAATGAGCAGTTCTTC

D: -
V: TRBV30
length: 17
size: -
J: TRBJ2-1
CDR3: CAWSGASVTGMRNEQFF
DNA: TGTGCCTGGAGTGGAGCTAGCGTGACTGGAATGAGGAATGAGCAGTTCTTC

D: TRBD2
V: TRBV5-1
length: 15
size: -
J: TRBJ2-1
CDR3: CASSLGLAGVNEQFF
DNA: TGCGCCAGCAGCTTAGGACTAGCGGGAGTGAATGAGCAGTTCTTC

D: TRBD2
V: TRBV4-3
length: 16
size: -
J: TRBJ2-1
CDR3: CASSQVTGTSRNEQFF
DNA: TGCGCCAGCAGCCAAGTTACCGGGACTAGTAGAAATGAGCAGTTCTTC

D: -
V: TRBV4-3
length: 14
size: few
J: TRBJ2-7
CDR3: CASSQATGSYEQYF
DNA: TGCGCCAGCAGCCAAGCGACGGGCTCCTACGAGCAGTACTTC

D: -
V: TRBV27
length: 14
size: -
J: TRBJ2-7
CDR3: CASSPSPDGYEQYF
DNA: TGTGCCAGCAGCCCAAGCCCGGATGGTTACGAGCAGTACTTC

D: -
V: TRBV19
length: 11
size: -
J: TRBJ1-1
CDR3: CASSFHATAFF
DNA: TGTGCCAGTAGTTTCCATGCCACGGCTTTCTTT

D: -
V: TRBV5-1
length: 13
size: -
J: TRBJ1-5
CDR3: CASSLDSNQPQHF
DNA: TGCGCCAGCAGCTTAGATAGCAATCAGCCCCAGCATTTT

D: -
V: TRBV6-4
length: 13
size: -
J: TRBJ1-1
CDR3: CASSENRGTEAFF
DNA: TGTGCCAGCAGTGAAAATCGGGGGACTGAAGCTTTCTTT

D: -
V: TRBV10-3
length: 17
size: -
J: TRBJ1-2
CDR3: CAISESERKALNYGYTF
DNA: TGTGCCATCAGTGAGTCGGAGAGGAAAGCCCTTAACTATGGCTACACCTTC

D: -
V: TRBV28
length: 15
size: -
J: TRBJ1-6
CDR3: CASSSLTDYNSPLHF
DNA: TGTGCCAGCAGTTCCCTGACAGACTATAATTCACCCCTCCACTTT

D: -
V: TRBV5-5
length: 15
size: -
J: TRBJ1-6
CDR3: CASSLEGSYNSPLHF
DNA: TGTGCCAGCAGCTTGGAAGGGTCCTATAATTCACCCCTCCACTTT

D: TRBD1
V: TRBV10-2
length: 14
size: -
J: TRBJ2-7
CDR3: CASRAEQGVHEQYF
DNA: TGCGCCAGTCGGGCAGAGCAGGGGGTCCACGAGCAGTACTTC

D: -
V: TRBV28
length: 15
size: -
J: TRBJ2-1
CDR3: CASSFSGASYNEQFF
DNA: TGTGCCAGCAGTTTCTCGGGGGCCTCCTACAATGAGCAGTTCTTC

D: -
V: TRBV5-1
length: 16
size: -
J: TRBJ1-1
CDR3: CASSIGGGPMNTEAFF
DNA: TGCGCCAGCAGCATAGGAGGGGGACCCATGAACACTGAAGCTTTCTTT

D: -
V: TRBV28
length: 12
size: -
J: TRBJ1-2
CDR3: CASSLGEYGYTF
DNA: TGTGCCAGCAGTTTGGGGGAATATGGCTACACCTTC

D: -
V: TRBV28
length: 13
size: -
J: TRBJ2-5
CDR3: CASSSGLQETQYF
DNA: TGTGCCAGCAGTTCAGGGTTACAAGAGACCCAGTACTTC

D: -
V: TRBV5-4
length: 13
size: -
J: TRBJ2-3
CDR3: CAPGGRAGDTQYF
DNA: TGTGCCCCAGGGGGGAGGGCCGGAGATACGCAGTATTTT

D: TRBD1
V: TRBV27
length: 12
size: -
J: TRBJ2-7
CDR3: CASSRDSYEQYF
DNA: TGTGCCAGCTCCAGGGACAGCTACGAGCAGTACTTC

D: -
V: TRBV30
length: 11
size: -
J: TRBJ2-5
CDR3: CAWSVLETQYF
DNA: TGTGCCTGGAGTGTATTGGAGACCCAGTACTTC

D: TRBD1
V: TRBV2
length: 15
size: -
J: TRBJ1-3
CDR3: CASTRTGAAGNTIYF
DNA: TGTGCCAGCACCCGTACAGGGGCTGCTGGAAACACCATATATTTT

D: -
V: TRBV7-2
length: 16
size: -
J: TRBJ2-1
CDR3: CASSLFDAVLANEQFF
DNA: TGTGCCAGCAGCTTATTCGATGCGGTCCTGGCCAATGAGCAGTTCTTC

D: -
V: TRBV5-1
length: 14
size: -
J: TRBJ1-4
CDR3: CASSLTATDEKLFF
DNA: TGCGCCAGCAGCTTGACAGCGACGGATGAAAAACTGTTTTTT

D: -
V: TRBV9
length: 14
size: -
J: TRBJ2-7
CDR3: CASSVEGLPYEQYF
DNA: TGTGCCAGCAGCGTAGAGGGACTTCCCTACGAGCAGTACTTC

D: TRBD2
V: TRBV7-8
length: 17
size: -
J: TRBJ2-3
CDR3: CASSLGSSGRGTDTQYF
DNA: TGTGCCAGCAGCTTAGGGAGTAGCGGGAGAGGAACAGATACGCAGTATTTT

D: TRBD1
V: TRBV19
length: 13
size: -
J: TRBJ1-3
CDR3: CASNRGPGNTIYF
DNA: TGTGCCAGTAACAGGGGGCCTGGAAACACCATATATTTT

D: -
V: TRBV6-6
length: 14
size: -
J: TRBJ2-1
CDR3: CASSSIRDRFEQFF
DNA: TGTGCCAGCAGTTCGATACGCGACAGGTTTGAGCAGTTCTTC

D: TRBD2
V: TRBV27
length: 15
size: -
J: TRBJ2-3
CDR3: CASSFASGSTDTQYF
DNA: TGTGCCAGCAGTTTCGCTAGCGGCTCCACAGATACGCAGTATTTT